The 25 T cell receptor beta chains given below trace back to one sample, sequenced in a study of graft-versus-host responses after intestinal transplantation. The data were produced by immunoSEQ multiplex PCR, yet TCRdb's version contains in-frame clones alone and is incomplete. In the table there are just under 85,000 clones, approximately 90% of which are singletons. Their cognate antigens are unknown. The sequencing used unstimulated CD8+ T cells sorted from spleen or lymph node cells, collected before transplant. These receptors all come from a human donor who was the organ donor for an intestinal transplant.

This clone has just one count. The CDR3 loop reads CASSLAFGGGEQYF. The CDR3 DNA sequence: TGCGCCAGCAGCTTGGCCTTCGGGGGTGGCGAGCAGTACTTC. The V call is TRBV5-1, the J call TRBJ2-7; TRBD2 is a possible D gene (6 bases). CDR3 length equals 14 residues. V was shortened by 0 bases and J by 6 bases, with 13 bases between the two germline ends. CDR1 and CDR2 (germline): SGHRS, YFSETQ.

This clone has just a few counts. The J gene is TRBJ2-1, the V gene TRBV11-2, with a tentative D call TRBD1 (6 bases). This CDR3 contains 11 residues. Trimming took 10 bases from V and 9 from J, leaving 13 bases between them. From germline, CDR1 is SGHAT and CDR2 FQNNGV. This CDR3 is CANIQGGEQFF. For the CDR3, the DNA is TGTGCCAACATCCAAGGGGGTGAGCAGTTCTTC.

The chain combines TRBV9 with TRBJ2-1; 8 nucleotides match TRBD2. Unmatched junction bases numbered 2, after V lost 3 bases and J lost 0 bases. CDR1 and CDR2 (germline): SGDLS, YYNGEE. The CDR3 consists of 15 residues. This CDR3 is CASSGAGGSYNEQFF. The CDR3 DNA sequence: TGTGCCAGCAGCGGGGCGGGAGGCTCCTACAATGAGCAGTTCTTC.

This chain joins TRBV7-9 and TRBJ2-1, with 11 bases that match TRBD2. The V segment lost 5 bases and the J segment 4 bases; nucleotides outside the gene matches: 7. From germline, CDR1 is SEHNR and CDR2 FQNEAQ (reference sequence). This CDR3 is 16 amino acids long. The CDR3 DNA is TGTGCCAGCAGCCCAACTAGCGGGAGTAAGTACAATGAGCAGTTCTTC. Its protein is CASSPTSGSKYNEQFF.

The count of this clone is one. The rearrangement uses TRBV5-1 and TRBJ1-2; D is possibly TRBD1 (6 bases). The V gene's germline CDR1 is SGHRS and CDR2 YFSETQ. The CDR3 contains 16 residues. V was cut by 3 bases and J by 4 bases, with 19 bases left in between. This CDR3 reads CASSSASTGLPYGYTF. The CDR3 coding sequence is TGCGCCAGCAGCTCGGCAAGTACAGGGCTCCCCTATGGCTACACCTTC.

The chain is built from TRBV7-6 and TRBJ2-7, with TRBD2 matching over 7 bases. Germline trimming cut 5 bases from V and 7 bases from J; bases unmatched to any gene: 5. The CDR3 length is 12 residues. CDR1 is SGHVS, CDR2 FNYEAQ, per germline. The DNA for the CDR3 is TGTGCCAGCAGCCTTTTAGCGGGTGAGCAGTACTTC. Amino acid sequence: CASSLLAGEQYF.

The gene calls are TRBV19 and TRBJ1-1; D gene unclear. This CDR3 has 15 residues. The V and J ends lost 4 bases and 0 bases respectively, with 12 bases between them. Germline CDR1 and CDR2: LNHDA and SQIVND (reference sequence). The CDR3 loop is CASSKGIWLNTEAFF. The CDR3, as DNA: TGTGCCAGTAGTAAAGGGATCTGGTTGAACACTGAAGCTTTCTTT.

This clone was counted a single time. The chain uses TRBV9 and TRBJ2-7; no clear D. CDR1 is SGDLS and CDR2 is YYNGEE in the germline V gene. The CDR3 spans 14 residues. The ends were cut back, 3 bases at V and 5 bases at J, with 15 bases in the middle. CDR3 sequence (DNA): TGTGCCAGCAGCGACACGAACTACCCCCACGAGCAGTACTTC. Translation gives CASSDTNYPHEQYF.

The CDR3 region has the DNA TGTGCCAGCAAGCCCCACGAGGACTATGGCTACACCTTC. This codes for CASKPHEDYGYTF. The V and J genes are TRBV6-5 and TRBJ1-2; no reliable D call. Germline V gene sequence: CDR1 MNHEY, CDR2 SVGAGI. CDR3 length: 13 residues. The V end lost 7 bases, the J end lost 3 bases, and 12 bases lay between the germline ends.

V gene TRBV10-3 combines with J gene TRBJ2-7, with TRBD1 as a possible D gene (5 bases). The CDR3 length is 18 residues. From germline, CDR1 is ENHRY and CDR2 SYGVKD. The V and J ends lost 3 bases and 5 bases respectively, with 26 bases between them. The CDR3 DNA reads TGTGCCATCAGTGATAGTGAAGGGGTGGTAAGTGGACGCCACGAGCAGTACTTC. This translates into CAISDSEGVVSGRHEQYF.

This clone showed up just once. The chain combines TRBV27 with TRBJ2-2; D unresolved. The CDR3 is 14 residues long. Germline assignment: CDR1 MNHEY and CDR2 SMNVEV (reference sequence). V dropped 8 bases and J dropped 5 bases, with 15 bases sitting between them. CDR3 sequence reads: CASGPLEKTGELFF. The CDR3 bases are TGTGCCAGCGGCCCCCTAGAAAAGACCGGGGAGCTGTTTTTT.

This clone was seen only once. The chain joins TRBV4-1 to TRBJ2-1, with 12 bases matching TRBD2. CDR1 and CDR2 (germline): MGHRA, YSYEKL. The CDR3 spans 16 residues. Trimming cost V 3 bases and J 6 bases; bases outside gene matches: 6. The CDR3 here is CASSHLAGGRANEQFF. The CDR3 DNA reads TGCGCCAGCAGCCACCTAGCGGGAGGGCGGGCCAATGAGCAGTTCTTC.

The chain couples TRBV5-5 to TRBJ1-2; TRBD1 is a possible D gene (5 bases). Deletions cut 2 bases from V and 2 bases from J, with 13 bases between. Germline CDR1 reads SGHKS; CDR2 reads YYEKEE (reference sequence). The CDR3 length is 15 residues. The CDR3 here is CASSFPWGPNYGYTF. The CDR3 region has the DNA TGTGCCAGCAGCTTTCCCTGGGGACCGAACTATGGCTACACCTTC.

The chain combines TRBV5-5 with TRBJ2-7; no firm D call. The CDR3 has 14 amino acids. Trimming shortened V by 3 bases and J by 4 bases, and 14 bases separated the two germline ends. The V gene's germline CDR1 is SGHKS and CDR2 YYEKEE (reference sequence). The CDR3 loop reads CASSSLLLQYEQYF. CDR3 DNA: TGTGCCAGCAGCTCCCTCCTACTTCAGTACGAGCAGTACTTC.

This clone was detected once. V and J are TRBV13 and TRBJ2-1, with D tentatively TRBD1 or TRBD2 (5 bases each). In germline, CDR1 is PRHDT, CDR2 FYEKMQ (reference sequence). V gave up 0 bases and J gave up 4 bases, with 13 bases separating them. The CDR3 runs 16 residues. This CDR3 reads CASSLGGWGSYNEQFF. CDR3 DNA: TGTGCCAGCAGCTTAGGCGGGTGGGGGAGTTACAATGAGCAGTTCTTC.

The count of this clone is one. The chain joins TRBV6-5 to TRBJ1-1; a weak D match, TRBD1 (6 bases). Germline V CDR1 and CDR2: MNHEY, SVGAGI. The CDR3 has 14 amino acids. The V end lost 6 bases, the J end lost 0 bases, and 11 bases lay between the germline ends. CDR3 sequence reads: CASSRGQLNTEAFF. The CDR3 nucleotides read TGTGCCAGCAGCCGTGGACAGCTGAACACTGAAGCTTTCTTT.

The chain combines TRBV6-1 with TRBJ2-5; TRBD2 matches 13 bases. Germline V gene lookup returns CDR1 MNHNS and CDR2 SASEGT. The J segment lost 1 base and the V segment lost 3 bases, leaving 5 bases of the junction unmatched. CDR3 length: 17 residues. This chain's CDR3 is CASSEEGLAGSQETQYF. The DNA for the CDR3 is TGTGCCAGCAGTGAGGAGGGACTAGCGGGAAGCCAAGAGACCCAGTACTTC.

The genes are TRBV19 and TRBJ2-1; TRBD2 matches at 8 bases. The length of the CDR3 is 15 residues. Germline values: CDR1 LNHDA, CDR2 SQIVND (reference sequence). Trimming took 3 bases from V and 3 from J; bases not matched to a gene: 4. In nucleotides, the CDR3 is TGTGCCAGTAGTATGAGCGGGAGTATCTACAATGAGCAGTTCTTC. Protein product: CASSMSGSIYNEQFF.

This chain connects TRBV12-5 to TRBJ2-1; D unresolved. This CDR3 comprises 15 residues. Germline CDR1 and CDR2: LGHNT and FRNRAP. V was shortened by 7 bases and J by 3 bases, with 16 bases between the two germline ends. The CDR3 here is CASATPHQRYNEQFF. The CDR3 nucleotides are TGTGCTAGTGCCACCCCTCACCAACGCTACAATGAGCAGTTCTTC.

V gene TRBV19 combines with J gene TRBJ2-2; D is ambiguous. The CDR3 has 14 amino acids. Germline V lookup: CDR1 LNHDA, CDR2 SQIVND (reference sequence). Trimming stripped 2 bases from V and 0 bases from J, with 4 bases between. In DNA, the CDR3 is TGTGCCAGTAGTATATGGGCGAACACCGGGGAGCTGTTTTTT. It translates to CASSIWANTGELFF.

This clone has just one count. This rearrangement joins TRBV5-6 to TRBJ2-5; D ambiguous. V gave up 3 bases and J gave up 1 base, with 10 bases separating them. Germline V CDR1 and CDR2: SGHDT, YYEEEE. The CDR3 contains 14 residues. The CDR3 DNA is TGTGCCAGCAGCTACGTCGACTTCCAAGAGACCCAGTACTTC. Translating gives CASSYVDFQETQYF.

V gene TRBV10-1 combines with J gene TRBJ2-5; a possible D gene is TRBD2 (6 bases). Germline V gene data show CDR1 as WNHNN and CDR2 as SYGVQD (reference sequence). Between the trimmed V and J ends, which lost 6 bases and 0 bases, there was a span of 11 bases. The CDR3 contains 14 residues. CDR3 nucleotide sequence: TGCGCCAGCAGCCCCCGGGAGTACCAAGAGACCCAGTACTTC. Translating it yields CASSPREYQETQYF.

This clone was observed once. The gene calls are TRBV5-3 and TRBJ1-2, with D maybe TRBD1 (5 bases). TRBV5-3 is classed as an ORF, of uncertain function. V was trimmed by 3 bases and J by 2 bases, leaving 14 bases between them. This CDR3 spans 15 amino acids. CDR3 region: CARSWGWSGNYGYTF. DNA of the CDR3: TGTGCCAGAAGCTGGGGGTGGTCGGGCAACTATGGCTACACCTTC.

The CDR3 region has the DNA TGCGCCAGCAGTACAGGGTCTGGGGCCAACGTCCTGACTTTC. Protein: CASSTGSGANVLTF. V usage is TRBV10-2 and J usage is TRBJ2-6; maybe TRBD1 (6 bases). The germline V gene has CDR1 WSHSY and CDR2 SAAADI. The CDR3 totals 14 residues. Trimming cost V 5 bases and J 1 base, with 6 bases left between them.

V usage is TRBV6-6 and J usage is TRBJ2-5, with 9 bases that match TRBD2. The CDR3 is 16 amino acids. CDR1 and CDR2 (germline): MNHNY, SVGAGI (reference sequence). V shed 5 bases and J 5 bases; nucleotides not matched to a gene: 12. The CDR3 protein is CASSPGLAGGEETQYF. CDR3 coding DNA: TGTGCCAGCAGTCCGGGTCTCGCGGGAGGGGAGGAGACCCAGTACTTC.